These 9 T cell receptor beta chains were sequenced from one sample in a study of post-analysis software for immune sequencing data. Whole-study findings and limits: TRBV segments more frequent in patients than in controls numbered five and included TRBV5-6, TRBV5-1 and TRBV20-1.

Unique molecular identifiers were present in the TCR beta cDNA libraries. TCRdb re-called the PCR reads with MiXCR, one entry per CDR3 protein. The sample lists some 500,000 distinct CDR3 sequences, roughly 45% seen once, with 9.5% to 13% in the top ten. Which antigens these TCRs recognize remains unknown. Specimen: blood. These receptors were collected from a girl aged 5-17 years with multiple sclerosis.

The V and J genes are TRBV20-1 and TRBJ2-5; 13 positions agree with TRBD2. The CDR3 runs 16 residues. V was clipped by 5 bases and J by 5 bases; unmatched bases: 11. Germline lookup yields CDR1 DFQATT and CDR2 SNEGSKA (reference sequence). CDR3 nucleotides: TGCAGTGCTTCCCGGACTAGCGGGAGCCCCGGGGAGACCCAGTACTTC. The encoded protein is CSASRTSGSPGETQYF.

The chain carries TRBV29-1 and TRBJ1-5; 8 bases map to TRBD1. Looked up from germline, CDR1 is SQVTM and CDR2 is ANQGSEA. Trimming at V came to 4 bases and at J to 5 bases, leaving 4 bases not matched to a gene. The CDR3 sequence is 13 residues long. The CDR3 reads CSVGQGRHQPQHF. Here the CDR3 DNA reads TGCAGCGTTGGACAGGGGAGGCATCAGCCCCAGCATTTT.

This clonotype was counted many times. The chain has TRBV11-2 and TRBJ2-4; a possible D gene is TRBD2 (5 bases). The V and J ends lost 5 bases and 9 bases respectively, with 11 bases between them. The CDR3 spans 12 residues. Germline V lookup: CDR1 SGHAT, CDR2 FQNNGV. The CDR3 nucleotides are TGTGCCAGCAGCCCCCGGGGTTTCATTCAGTACTTC. Protein: CASSPRGFIQYF.

This clonotype turned up a few times. The rearrangement joins TRBV20-1 to TRBJ2-7; 9 bases line up with TRBD2. CDR1 and CDR2 (germline): DFQATT, SNEGSKA (reference sequence). The CDR3 has 15 residues. After removal of 0 bases from V and 2 bases from J, the junction contained 5 bases not matched to a gene. CDR3 sequence: CSARDPAGGTYEQYF. For the CDR3, the DNA is TGCAGTGCTAGAGATCCGGCGGGAGGGACCTACGAGCAGTACTTC.

This chain connects TRBV7-9 to TRBJ1-6; a possible D gene is TRBD1 (5 bases). Germline CDR1 and CDR2: SEHNR and FQNEAQ (reference sequence). V lost 4 bases to trimming and J lost 7 bases, with 14 bases between them. The CDR3 has 15 residues. In DNA form, the CDR3 reads TGTGCCAGCAGCTCACTACGGGGGATCAATTCACCCCTCCACTTT. This codes for CASSSLRGINSPLHF.

The chain joins TRBV25-1 to TRBJ1-1; TRBD1 is a possible D gene (6 bases). The CDR3 spans 15 residues. Trimming removed 1 base at V and 0 bases at J, with 9 bases between. The V gene's germline CDR1 is MGHDK and CDR2 SYGVNS. The CDR3 reads CASSEFQGMNTEAFF. The DNA of the CDR3 is TGTGCCAGCAGTGAATTTCAGGGGATGAACACTGAAGCTTTCTTT.

This rearrangement joins TRBV27 to TRBJ2-1; D is possibly TRBD2 (6 bases). This CDR3 contains 14 residues. Trimming pared 7 bases from V and 0 bases from J, leaving 10 bases between. In germline, CDR1 is MNHEY, CDR2 SMNVEV (reference sequence). The CDR3, as DNA: TGTGCCAGCATAGGACTAAGCTCCTACAATGAGCAGTTCTTC. This sequence encodes CASIGLSSYNEQFF.

J is TRBJ2-7 and V is TRBV12-3 or TRBV12-4, with 16 bases identical to TRBD2. The J call may not be correct, given that the DNA end is closer to TRBJ2-1. CDR3 size: 15 residues. The CDR3 region is CASRGTSGREETQFF. Here the CDR3 DNA reads TGTGCCAGCAGGGGGACTAGCGGGAGGGAAGAGACCCAGTTCTTC.

The chain employs TRBV5-1 and TRBJ2-3; D possibly corresponds to TRBD1 (5 bases). CDR1 and CDR2 from the germline V gene are SGHRS and YFSETQ. The CDR3 totals 15 residues. V was cut by 6 bases and J by 0 bases, with 14 bases left in between. CDR3 sequence (DNA): TGCGCCAGCAACCCAGGGATCCGTAGCACAGATACGCAGTATTTT. The encoded protein is CASNPGIRSTDTQYF.